This passage covers 29 T cell receptor beta chains from one sample sequenced in a study of blood T cell repertoires in COVID-19 (dated by TCRdb to 2018 to 2020). Library prep was done by the immunoSEQ multiplex PCR assay. TCRdb mirrors the immuneACCESS table, restricted to in-frame sequences. Some clones are absent from its copies; in checked studies, under half trace to an unresolved V gene, and the reason for the others is unknown. The sample yields some 400,000 clones; 70% to 85% were counted once. The ten largest account for over 0.95% of the sample. Sequencing used peripheral blood. The source of these receptors is a human donor with acute or convalescent COVID-19. The donor label of this sample is uncertain.

The V and J genes are TRBV5-6 and TRBJ1-5; TRBD1 agrees at 8 bases. Germline loops: CDR1 SGHDT, CDR2 YYEEEE. With 0 bases clipped from V and 9 bases from J, the junction kept 5 bases outside the gene matches. The CDR3 spans 14 residues. The CDR3: CASSLGRGPRPQHF. DNA of the CDR3: TGTGCCAGCAGCTTGGGCAGGGGGCCCCGGCCCCAGCATTTT.

The chain combines TRBV5-1 with TRBJ2-3; 7 bases agree with TRBD2. V gave up 1 base and J gave up 0 bases; unmatched junction bases: 2. The germline CDR1 and CDR2 sequences are SGHRS and YFSETQ. The CDR3 runs to 15 residues. The CDR3 DNA reads as TGCGCCAGCAGCTTGACCGGGAGGAGCACAGATACGCAGTATTTT. Translation gives CASSLTGRSTDTQYF.

The chain links TRBV6-6 to TRBJ2-5; tentative D call: TRBD1 (8 bases). V was clipped by 6 bases and J by 5 bases, with 19 bases between them. CDR1 and CDR2 from the germline V gene are MNHNY and SVGAGI (reference sequence). The length of the CDR3 is 15 residues. CDR3 in DNA: TGTGCCAGCAGCCAAAGCAGGGGGCGGGGGGAGACCCAGTACTTC. It encodes CASSQSRGRGETQYF.

The chain couples TRBV19 to TRBJ2-7; 8 positions match TRBD1. CDR1 is LNHDA and CDR2 is SQIVND in the germline V gene (reference sequence). Germline trimming cut 5 bases from V and 2 bases from J; bases unmatched to any gene: 5. The CDR3 covers 14 residues. The CDR3 DNA sequence: TGTGCCAGTAGTCCCGACAGGGGTACCTACGAGCAGTACTTC. It is translated as CASSPDRGTYEQYF.

The V and J genes are TRBV15 and TRBJ2-7; TRBD2 might be the D (6 bases). CDR1 and CDR2 from the germline V gene are LNHNV and YYDKDF (reference sequence). V was trimmed by 4 bases and J by 7 bases, leaving 17 bases between them. This CDR3 region has 14 residues. CDR3 region: CATSNLEGTGEQYF. The CDR3, as DNA: TGTGCCACCAGCAACCTGGAGGGGACGGGAGAGCAGTACTTC.

This chain links TRBV18 with TRBJ2-1, with 10 bases matching TRBD1. Germline V gene sequence: CDR1 KGHSH, CDR2 LQKENI. Trimming took 4 bases from V and 7 from J; bases not matched to a gene: 4. This CDR3 region has 14 residues. CDR3 protein: CASSLMDRGNEQFF. CDR3 in DNA: TGTGCCAGCTCACTGATGGACAGGGGGAATGAGCAGTTCTTC.

This clone was counted a single time. V gene TRBV5-1 combines with J gene TRBJ1-1; no clear D gene. Trimming stripped 5 bases from V and 5 bases from J, with 7 bases between. This CDR3 has 11 amino acids. Germline lookup yields CDR1 SGHRS and CDR2 YFSETQ. The CDR3 bases are TGCGCCAGCAGGGAGGAGACTGAAGCTTTCTTT. Translated, it gives CASREETEAFF.

V is TRBV5-1 and J is TRBJ2-3; 9 nucleotides align to TRBD1. In germline, CDR1 is SGHRS, CDR2 YFSETQ. The CDR3 length is 15 residues. The J segment lost 4 bases and the V segment lost 1 base, leaving 4 bases of the junction unmatched. In nucleotides, the CDR3 is TGCGCCAGCAGCTTGCGGACAGGGGATTCAGATACGCAGTATTTT. This translates into CASSLRTGDSDTQYF. Combining the CDR3 with reference TRBV5-1 and TRBJ2-3 gives the whole variable domain KAGVTQTPRYLIKTRGQQVTLSCSPISGHRSVSWYQQTPGQGLQFLFEYFSETQRNKGNFPGRFSGRQFSNSRSEMNVSTLELGDSALYLCASSLRTGDSDTQYFGPGTRLTVL.

The chain couples TRBV18 to TRBJ2-1; 10 nucleotides align to TRBD1. The CDR3 is 18 residues long. The V gene end was trimmed by 4 bases and the J gene end by 1 base; junction bases not matched to a gene: 10. Germline assignment: CDR1 KGHSH and CDR2 LQKENI. CDR3 in amino acids: CASSQGQGFGSSYNEQFF. The DNA for the CDR3 is TGTGCCAGCTCACAGGGACAGGGGTTTGGTAGTTCCTACAATGAGCAGTTCTTC. Using reference TRBV18 and TRBJ2-1 for the parts outside the CDR3, the full variable domain is NAGVMQNPRHLVRRRGQEARLRCSPMKGHSHVYWYRQLPEEGLKFMVYLQKENIIDESGMPKERFSAEFPKEGPSILRIQQVVRGDSAAYFCASSQGQGFGSSYNEQFFGPGTRLTVL.

The V gene is TRBV29-1, the J gene TRBJ2-7; perhaps TRBD2 as D (5 bases). The CDR3 has 15 residues. CDR1 is SQVTM, CDR2 ANQGSEA, per germline. The V and J ends lost 0 bases and 3 bases respectively, with 15 bases between them. As DNA, the CDR3 is TGCAGCGTTGAAGATCTTATCGGACTTAGCTACGAGCAGTACTTC. Amino acid sequence: CSVEDLIGLSYEQYF.

V gene TRBV27 combines with J gene TRBJ2-1, with TRBD1 matching 11 bases. Trimming took 5 bases from V and 8 from J; bases not matched to a gene: 8. The germline gives CDR1 MNHEY, CDR2 SMNVEV (reference sequence). The CDR3 is 15 amino acids. The CDR3 nucleotides read TGTGCCAGCAGTCGGGGACAGGGGGAAGGCTATGAGCAGTTCTTC. The encoded protein is CASSRGQGEGYEQFF.

This clone came up a few times. The CDR3 spells CASSPPNRNVDSPLHF. The CDR3 DNA reads TGTGCCAGCTCACCACCGAACAGGAACGTGGATTCACCCCTCCACTTT. The chain is built from TRBV18 and TRBJ1-6, with D possibly TRBD1 on 5 matching bases. The V gene's germline CDR1 is KGHSH and CDR2 LQKENI. The CDR3 loop spans 16 amino acids. V was shortened by 0 bases and J by 8 bases, with 14 bases between the two germline ends.

This chain joins TRBV19 and TRBJ1-4, with a weak D call TRBD1 (5 bases). CDR1 is LNHDA and CDR2 is SQIVND in the germline V gene (reference sequence). This CDR3 is built from 16 residues. Trimming cost V 5 bases and J 0 bases, with 13 bases left between them. The CDR3 DNA follows: TGTGCCAGTAGTCGCTTCAGACAGCCAACTAATGAAAAACTGTTTTTT. This codes for CASSRFRQPTNEKLFF.

The genes are TRBV10-3 and TRBJ2-1; 14 positions agree with TRBD2. Germline CDR1 ENHRY, CDR2 SYGVKD. The CDR3 runs 18 residues. The V gene end was trimmed by 4 bases and the J gene end by 7 bases; junction bases not matched to a gene: 12. The CDR3 region is CAISASPGLAGESNEQFF. The CDR3 region has the DNA TGTGCCATCAGTGCTTCCCCGGGACTAGCGGGAGAGTCGAATGAGCAGTTCTTC.

The V gene is TRBV5-1, the J gene TRBJ1-4, with D unclear. Germline V gene data show CDR1 as SGHRS and CDR2 as YFSETQ. V dropped 0 bases and J dropped 5 bases, with 14 bases sitting between them. The CDR3 consists of 16 residues. This CDR3 is CASSLAAPGANEKLFF. As DNA, the CDR3 is TGCGCCAGCAGCTTGGCCGCACCAGGCGCGAATGAAAAACTGTTTTTT. Together with reference TRBV5-1 and TRBJ1-4, the CDR3 gives the full variable domain: KAGVTQTPRYLIKTRGQQVTLSCSPISGHRSVSWYQQTPGQGLQFLFEYFSETQRNKGNFPGRFSGRQFSNSRSEMNVSTLELGDSALYLCASSLAAPGANEKLFFGSGTQLSVL.

The sample holds one count of this clone. The chain has TRBV29-1 and TRBJ2-3; TRBD2 matches 9 bases. V lost 5 bases to trimming and J lost 4 bases; unmatched junction nucleotides: 4. The CDR3 extends over 13 amino acids. From germline, CDR1 is SQVTM and CDR2 ANQGSEA. The CDR3 region has the DNA TGCAGCGTTAGCGGGGGGCCGGCAGATACGCAGTATTTT. This encodes CSVSGGPADTQYF.

The genes are TRBV18 and TRBJ1-4; no clear D. The germline V gene has CDR1 KGHSH and CDR2 LQKENI. V lost 4 bases and J 8 bases, leaving 11 bases between the germline ends. The CDR3 extends over 13 amino acids. CDR3 in DNA: TGTGCCAGCTCACGGCGCGGGGAGGAAAAACTGTTTTTT. This gives the protein CASSRRGEEKLFF.

This chain uses TRBV3-1 (or the pseudogene TRBV3-2) with TRBJ1-1; 8 bases agree with TRBD1. The V gene's germline CDR1 is LGHDT and CDR2 YNNKEL (reference sequence). V gave up 0 bases and J gave up 7 bases; unmatched junction bases: 4. The CDR3 runs 14 residues. The CDR3 protein is CASSQEGTGVEAFF. DNA for the CDR3: TGTGCCAGCAGCCAAGAGGGGACAGGAGTTGAAGCTTTCTTT.

The rearrangement joins TRBV6-1 to TRBJ2-7; D is perhaps TRBD1 (5 bases). The CDR3 covers 13 residues. V lost 3 bases and J lost 6, with 12 bases in between. The germline V gene encodes CDR1 MNHNS and CDR2 SASEGT. As DNA, the CDR3 is TGTGCCAGCAGTGATAGGGGTGTGGGCGAGCAGTACTTC. The encoded protein is CASSDRGVGEQYF.

The chain joins TRBV12-3 or TRBV12-4 to TRBJ2-7; D ambiguous. The CDR3 totals 13 residues. Trimming removed 2 bases at V and 6 bases at J, with 11 bases between. The CDR3 sequence is CASSLLARGEQYF. The CDR3 region has the DNA TGTGCCAGCAGTTTACTCGCCAGAGGCGAGCAGTACTTC.

This clone was detected a few times. The V call is TRBV6-5, the J call TRBJ1-1; unclear D gene. The CDR3 is made up of 13 amino acids. V shed 8 bases and J shed 0 bases, with 10 bases lying between them. Germline-derived CDR1 and CDR2 are MNHEY and SVGAGI. Here the CDR3 DNA reads TGTGCCAGCGGCTCGTATATGAACACTGAAGCTTTCTTT. Translation gives CASGSYMNTEAFF.

This rearrangement joins TRBV5-8 to TRBJ2-3, with 9 bases matching TRBD1. The CDR3 contains 18 residues. Germline V gene sequence: CDR1 SGHTS, CDR2 YDEGEE. V was pared by 4 bases and J by 2 bases, with 14 bases of the junction left unmatched. The CDR3 reads CASSLDRGVRGHTDTQYF. The CDR3 DNA is TGTGCCAGCAGCCTGGACAGGGGCGTGAGGGGGCACACAGATACGCAGTATTTT.

This sequence joins TRBV24-1 and TRBJ1-3; D possibly corresponds to TRBD1 (5 bases). The CDR3 extends over 16 amino acids. CDR1 and CDR2 from the germline V gene are KGHDR and SFDVKD. V lost 6 bases and J 0 bases, leaving 14 bases between the germline ends. CDR3: CATSSGRASSGNTIYF. The DNA for the CDR3 is TGTGCCACCAGTTCGGGCAGGGCCAGCTCTGGAAACACCATATATTTT.

To note about this clone: The sample contains more than one DNA sequence encoding this CDR3. V and J are TRBV18 and TRBJ2-7; 8 nucleotides match TRBD2. Germline-derived CDR1 and CDR2 are KGHSH and LQKENI. This CDR3 has 13 residues. J was trimmed by 4 bases and V by 4 bases; bases with no gene match: 3. CDR3 in amino acids: CASSLSGGYEQYF. CDR3 bases: TGTGCCAGCTCACTCTCGGGGGGGTACGAGCAGTACTTC.

The V and J genes are TRBV5-1 and TRBJ1-3; no firm D call. V was pared by 6 bases and J by 0 bases, with 13 bases between. CDR3 length equals 15 residues. CDR1 and CDR2 (germline): SGHRS, YFSETQ. The CDR3 is CASTLGGSSGNTIYF. Here the CDR3 DNA reads TGCGCCAGCACCCTTGGCGGGAGCTCTGGAAACACCATATATTTT.

V is TRBV18 and J is TRBJ1-6; D remains unclear. Deletions cut 2 bases from V and 4 bases from J, with 6 bases between. The CDR3 runs to 14 residues. The germline V gene has CDR1 KGHSH and CDR2 LQKENI. CDR3 bases: TGTGCCAGCTCACCAAGACAATATAATTCACCCCTCCACTTT. This codes for CASSPRQYNSPLHF. Drawing the rest from reference TRBV18 and TRBJ1-6, the complete variable domain is NAGVMQNPRHLVRRRGQEARLRCSPMKGHSHVYWYRQLPEEGLKFMVYLQKENIIDESGMPKERFSAEFPKEGPSILRIQQVVRGDSAAYFCASSPRQYNSPLHFGNGTRLTVT.

This clone occurred a few times. The chain combines TRBV27 with TRBJ2-1; TRBD2 agrees at 8 bases. V dropped 3 bases and J dropped 7; count of bases not matched to a gene: 14. In germline, CDR1 is MNHEY, CDR2 SMNVEV (reference sequence). This CDR3 is built from 17 residues. CDR3 DNA: TGTGCCAGCAGTTTCCGACCCAGAAGCGGGGGACTAAATGAGCAGTTCTTC. Translation: CASSFRPRSGGLNEQFF.

This chain uses TRBV28 with TRBJ2-7; TRBD1 aligns across 7 bases. This CDR3 is 13 amino acids long. With 11 bases clipped from V and 1 base from J, the junction kept 8 bases outside the gene matches. Germline lookup yields CDR1 MDHEN and CDR2 SYDVKM. This CDR3 reads CAAGRGYSYEQYF. Here the CDR3 DNA reads TGTGCCGCCGGCAGGGGGTATTCCTACGAGCAGTACTTC.

The chain is built from TRBV12-3 or TRBV12-4 and TRBJ1-6, with D perhaps TRBD1 (5 bases). Trimming left V 7 bases short and J 7 bases short, with 11 bases between. The CDR3 has 13 amino acids. The CDR3 DNA sequence: TGTGCCAGCACCGGACAACGGAATTCACCCCTCCACTTT. Translated: CASTGQRNSPLHF.